Below, 32 T cell receptor beta chains from the same sample are listed, as sequenced in a study of T cells in Graves' hyperthyroidism and ophthalmopathy. RNA transcripts gave rise to amplified TCR beta CDR3 regions. The HTBI set primed first-round TCR CDR3 RT-PCR. Each CDR3 protein gets one entry after TCRdb re-called the multiplex PCR reads with MiXCR. The profile shows under 350,000 distinct CDR3 sequences, about an eighth of them singletons. Material: blood. All receptors come from a middle-aged woman with Graves' hyperthyroidism.

In this sample, this clonotype turned up a few times. The rearrangement uses TRBV15 and TRBJ2-5, with D unresolved. Germline lookup yields CDR1 LNHNV and CDR2 YYDKDF (reference sequence). This CDR3 is 13 amino acids long. V gave up 7 bases and J gave up 5 bases, with 14 bases separating them. The CDR3 bases are TGTGCCACCACCGGGCCTCGGGCGGAGACCCAGTACTTC. Translated, it gives CATTGPRAETQYF.

This clonotype has ten or more counts. The genes are TRBV12-3 or TRBV12-4 and TRBJ1-2, with D unclear. The V end was cut by 2 bases, the J end by 7 bases, with 8 bases between. CDR3 size: 12 residues. The CDR3 sequence is CASSLNVAGYTF. The DNA of the CDR3 is TGTGCCAGCAGTTTAAACGTCGCTGGCTACACCTTC.

This clonotype was recorded a few times. The V gene is TRBV28, the J gene TRBJ2-5, with a weak D call TRBD1 (6 bases). The ends were cut back, 7 bases at V and 1 base at J, with 10 bases in the middle. CDR1 and CDR2 (germline): MDHEN, SYDVKM. This CDR3 is 13 amino acids long. CDR3 protein: CASTGHTQETQYF. CDR3 DNA: TGTGCCAGCACGGGACATACCCAAGAGACCCAGTACTTC.

There are many counts of this clonotype. The rearrangement joins TRBV7-8 to TRBJ2-1; D is unclear. The V and J ends lost 1 base and 7 bases respectively, with 14 bases between them. The CDR3 contains 15 residues. Per germline, CDR1 SGHVS and CDR2 FQNEAQ. The CDR3 loop is CASSLVALLGNEQFF. CDR3 nucleotides: TGTGCCAGCAGCTTAGTAGCCCTCCTAGGGAATGAGCAGTTCTTC. The full variable domain, completed using reference TRBV7-8 and TRBJ2-1, is GAGVSQSPRYKVAKRGQDVALRCDPISGHVSLFWYQQALGQGPEFLTYFQNEAQLDKSGLPSDRFFAERPEGSVSTLKIQRTQQEDSAVYLCASSLVALLGNEQFFGPGTRLTVL.

In this sample, this clonotype turned up many times. This chain connects TRBV7-2 to TRBJ1-4, with D possibly being TRBD1 (5 bases). Trimming shortened V by 1 base and J by 0 bases, and 21 bases separated the two germline ends. The CDR3 totals 20 residues. Germline values: CDR1 SGHTA, CDR2 FQGNSA. The CDR3 loop reads CASSLDLFRDGKTTNEKLFF. The CDR3 region has the DNA TGTGCCAGCAGCTTAGACCTATTCAGGGACGGGAAAACAACTAATGAAAAACTGTTTTTT.

This clonotype has just a few counts. The genes are TRBV10-3 and TRBJ2-5, with 8 bases fitting TRBD1. The V and J ends lost 6 bases and 1 base, in that order; junction bases with no gene match: 1. From germline, CDR1 is ENHRY and CDR2 SYGVKD. This CDR3 comprises 13 residues. The DNA of the CDR3 is TGTGCCATCAGGGGACAGGCCCAAGAGACCCAGTACTTC. Translated: CAIRGQAQETQYF.

The table lists this clonotype with a few counts. The V and J genes are TRBV7-9 and TRBJ1-3; D gene ambiguous. Germline-derived CDR1 and CDR2 are SEHNR and FQNEAQ (reference sequence). Trimming cost V 3 bases and J 0 bases, with 6 bases left between them. The CDR3 consists of 14 residues. For the CDR3, the DNA is TGTGCCAGCAGCTTGTCGAACTCTGGAAACACCATATATTTT. Residues: CASSLSNSGNTIYF.

With regard to this clonotype: An end of the junction does not agree with germline; a read error may underlie this. The rearrangement joins TRBV5-1 to TRBJ2-5; no reliable D call. Germline V gene sequence: CDR1 SGHRS, CDR2 YFSETQ. The CDR3 is made up of 15 amino acids. For the CDR3, the DNA is TGCGCCAGCAGCTTAGCCCGACTTCCTCAAGAGACCCAGCACTTC. It yields the protein CASSLARLPQETQHF. Together with reference TRBV5-1 and TRBJ2-5, the CDR3 gives the full variable domain: KAGVTQTPRYLIKTRGQQVTLSCSPISGHRSVSWYQQTPGQGLQFLFEYFSETQRNKGNFPGRFSGRQFSNSRSEMNVSTLELGDSALYLCASSLARLPQETQHFGPGTRLLVL.

This clonotype was detected many times. This chain connects TRBV28 to TRBJ2-7; perhaps TRBD2 as D (6 bases). Trimming pared 4 bases from V and 4 bases from J, leaving 14 bases between. The CDR3 is 14 amino acids. Germline CDR1 and CDR2: MDHEN and SYDVKM. The CDR3 reads CASSSPPGVYEQYF. DNA of the CDR3: TGTGCCAGCAGTTCCCCCCCGGGAGTATACGAGCAGTACTTC.

This clonotype appeared a few times. The V gene is TRBV7-3, the J gene TRBJ2-2; the match to TRBD2 covers 8 bases. After removal of 1 base from V and 5 bases from J, the junction contained 12 bases not matched to a gene. CDR1 is SGHTA and CDR2 is FQGTGA in the germline V gene. The CDR3 runs 18 residues. The CDR3 reads CASSLRALAGGGTGELFF. The DNA for the CDR3 is TGTGCCAGCAGCTTAAGAGCTCTGGCGGGAGGAGGAACCGGGGAGCTGTTTTTT.

This clonotype was seen many times. Here the CDR3 DNA reads TGTGCCAGCAGCCCAACTTATTTGCGGGACAGGCGCAGGGAAGCTTTCTTT. This translates into CASSPTYLRDRRREAFF. The genes are TRBV12-3 or TRBV12-4 and TRBJ1-1, with TRBD1 matching over 8 bases. The CDR3 loop spans 17 amino acids. V gave up 6 bases and J gave up 8 bases; unmatched junction bases: 20.

V is TRBV5-6 and J is TRBJ2-1; TRBD1 is a possible D gene (5 bases). The CDR3 is 15 residues long. Germline V gene sequence: CDR1 SGHDT, CDR2 YYEEEE. Deletions cut 4 bases from V and 0 bases from J, with 11 bases between. This CDR3 is CASSPRQISYNEQFF. Written as DNA, the CDR3 is TGTGCCAGCAGCCCCAGACAGATCTCCTACAATGAGCAGTTCTTC.

The V call is TRBV19, the J call TRBJ2-7; TRBD2 matches 9 bases. V shed 0 bases and J 4 bases; nucleotides not matched to a gene: 7. The CDR3 length is 16 residues. In germline, CDR1 is LNHDA, CDR2 SQIVND (reference sequence). This chain's CDR3 is CASSIEEGSGSYEQYF. CDR3 in DNA: TGTGCCAGTAGTATAGAAGAGGGTAGCGGGAGTTACGAGCAGTACTTC.

The V call is TRBV19, the J call TRBJ2-7; 9 bases fit TRBD1. CDR3 size: 15 residues. V gave up 3 bases and J gave up 5 bases; unmatched junction bases: 8. CDR1 LNHDA and CDR2 SQIVND come from the germline V gene (reference sequence). CDR3 bases: TGTGCCAGTAGTATTAAGGGACAGGGCCCCCACGAGCAGTACTTC. It translates to CASSIKGQGPHEQYF.

This clonotype turned up a few times. This chain uses TRBV27 with TRBJ2-7, with TRBD2 as a possible D gene (6 bases). Germline V gene data show CDR1 as MNHEY and CDR2 as SMNVEV (reference sequence). Trimming cost V 4 bases and J 4 bases, with 17 bases left between them. This CDR3 comprises 15 residues. The CDR3 spells CASSSKASDLYEQYF. CDR3 sequence (DNA): TGTGCCAGCAGTTCGAAGGCTAGCGATCTTTACGAGCAGTACTTC.

This clonotype was counted ten times or more. The chain combines TRBV12-3 or TRBV12-4 with TRBJ2-5; the D gene is possibly TRBD2 (5 bases). V was trimmed by 6 bases and J by 7 bases, leaving 15 bases between them. This CDR3 region has 13 residues. The CDR3 sequence is CASSPTEGGTQYF. In DNA, the CDR3 is TGTGCCAGCAGCCCAACTGAGGGTGGGACCCAGTACTTC.

This chain connects TRBV5-6 to TRBJ2-3; tentative D call: TRBD2 (6 bases). This CDR3 comprises 16 residues. The germline V gene has CDR1 SGHDT and CDR2 YYEEEE. V lost 4 bases and J 5 bases, leaving 20 bases between the germline ends. The CDR3 protein is CASSPKGRESVDTQYF. The DNA of the CDR3 is TGTGCCAGCAGCCCGAAGGGTCGGGAGTCTGTAGATACGCAGTATTTT.

The chain is built from TRBV28 and TRBJ2-3; TRBD1 agrees at 10 bases. V shed 2 bases, J shed 2 bases, and the junction held 7 bases outside the gene matches. CDR1 and CDR2 (germline): MDHEN, SYDVKM. This CDR3 has 17 amino acids. The CDR3 region has the DNA TGTGCCAGCAGTTTACCCGGGACAGGGGTGAACACAGATACGCAGTATTTT. Protein product: CASSLPGTGVNTDTQYF.

This clonotype was picked up a small number of times. The chain is built from TRBV12-3 or TRBV12-4 and TRBJ2-2; TRBD1 matches at 7 bases. Losses at the gene ends were 5 bases for V and 5 bases for J; bases not matched to a gene: 2. The CDR3 runs to 13 residues. The CDR3 DNA reads as TGTGCCAGCAGTGCGACAGGGACCGGGGAGCTGTTTTTT. Residues: CASSATGTGELFF.

This clonotype was counted many times. This chain uses TRBV29-1 with TRBJ2-3, with D perhaps assigned TRBD1 or TRBD2 (6 bases each). Trimming pared 4 bases from V and 1 base from J, leaving 12 bases between. CDR1 SQVTM and CDR2 ANQGSEA come from the germline V gene. The length of the CDR3 is 14 residues. The CDR3 here is CSVAQGGRTDTQYF. As DNA, the CDR3 is TGCAGCGTTGCCCAAGGGGGGCGCACAGATACGCAGTATTTT.

In this sample, this clonotype turned up a few times. The V gene is TRBV20-1, the J gene TRBJ2-2; no reliable D call. Germline V lookup: CDR1 DFQATT, CDR2 SNEGSKA (reference sequence). The CDR3 is 15 amino acids. V was clipped by 0 bases and J by 0 bases, with 8 bases between them. The CDR3 spells CSARDQVANTGELFF. The DNA for the CDR3 is TGCAGTGCTAGAGACCAGGTGGCGAACACCGGGGAGCTGTTTTTT.

This clonotype turned up a few times. The V call is TRBV18, the J call TRBJ2-4; D remains unclear. CDR1 and CDR2 from the germline V gene are KGHSH and LQKENI. The V end was cut by 0 bases, the J end by 1 base, with 7 bases between. The CDR3 totals 15 residues. The CDR3 region has the DNA TGTGCCAGCTCACCACCGGGATCGGCCAAAAACATTCAGTACTTC. It yields the protein CASSPPGSAKNIQYF.

This clonotype was recorded once. The rearrangement links TRBV27 to TRBJ1-1; D unresolved. V dropped 2 bases and J dropped 4 bases, with 11 bases sitting between them. Per the germline V gene, CDR1 is MNHEY and CDR2 is SMNVEV (reference sequence). The CDR3 totals 14 residues. CDR3 coding DNA: TGTGCCAGCAGTTTAGGAGGGCTGAGCACTGAAGCTTTCTTT. It specifies CASSLGGLSTEAFF.

This clonotype was found many times. The V call is TRBV11-1, the J call TRBJ2-5, with 14 nucleotides matching TRBD2. There are 16 residues in the CDR3. The ends lost 5 bases at V and 1 base at J; junction bases unmatched: 3. The V gene's germline CDR1 is SGHAT and CDR2 FQDESV (reference sequence). CDR3 nucleotides: TGTGCCAGCAGCCTCGGACTAGCGGGAGGCCAAGAGACCCAGTACTTC. It is translated as CASSLGLAGGQETQYF.

This clonotype was counted a few times. The chain recombines TRBV7-9 with TRBJ2-5, with D uncertain. Germline V gene sequence: CDR1 SEHNR, CDR2 FQNEAQ (reference sequence). Trimming stripped 4 bases from V and 5 bases from J, with 5 bases between. CDR3 length equals 11 residues. CDR3 in amino acids: CASSSYETQYF. The CDR3 nucleotides read TGTGCCAGCAGCTCGTACGAGACCCAGTACTTC.

V usage is TRBV24-1 and J usage is TRBJ1-2, with no clear D. The germline V and J ends were trimmed by 5 bases and 2 bases, with 11 bases remaining between them. The CDR3 loop spans 14 amino acids. Looked up from germline, CDR1 is KGHDR and CDR2 is SFDVKD. The CDR3 DNA is TGTGCCACCAGTGCCGCGACCGAGAACTATGGCTACACCTTC. Its translation: CATSAATENYGYTF.

On this clonotype itself: This may come from a read error, since a much larger clone is one base off. The V gene is TRBV2, the J gene TRBJ1-5; D gene uncertain. The CDR3 has 14 residues. Looked up from germline, CDR1 is SNHLY and CDR2 is FYNNEI. The CDR3 region is CACSEAAGSQPQHF. CDR3 bases: TGTGCCTGCAGTGAAGCTGCGGGTTCTCAGCCCCAGCATTTT.

The chain carries TRBV7-9 and TRBJ2-1; D is uncertain. Germline CDR1 is SEHNR and CDR2 is FQNEAQ (reference sequence). The CDR3 covers 14 residues. Trimming shortened V by 5 bases and J by 4 bases, and 12 bases separated the two germline ends. The CDR3 nucleotides read TGTGCCAGCAGCGAACCTCCCCCATACAATGAGCAGTTCTTC. It is translated as CASSEPPPYNEQFF. Filled out from reference TRBV7-9 and TRBJ2-1, the complete variable domain reads DTGVSQNPRHKITKRGQNVTFRCDPISEHNRLYWYRQTLGQGPEFLTYFQNEAQLEKSRLLSDRFSAERPKGSFSTLEIQRTEQGDSAMYLCASSEPPPYNEQFFGPGTRLTVL.

The table lists this clonotype with a few counts. The chain employs TRBV28 and TRBJ2-2, with D possibly matching TRBD1 (5 bases). V lost 5 bases and J lost 0, with 13 bases in between. Germline V gives CDR1 MDHEN, CDR2 SYDVKM. The length of the CDR3 is 16 residues. CDR3 region: CASSDLGLTNTGELFF. The CDR3 DNA reads as TGTGCCAGCAGTGACTTGGGGCTGACGAACACCGGGGAGCTGTTTTTT.

The chain combines TRBV2 with TRBJ2-7; a weak D match, TRBD2 (6 bases). In germline, CDR1 is SNHLY, CDR2 FYNNEI. The CDR3 length is 17 residues. V lost 8 bases and J lost 1, with 24 bases in between. CDR3 in amino acids: CASSSDLRTAGSYEQYF. CDR3 sequence (DNA): TGTGCCAGCTCATCCGATCTCAGGACGGCGGGGTCCTACGAGCAGTACTTC. Full variable domain (remainder filled in from reference TRBV2 and TRBJ2-7): EPEVTQTPSHQVTQMGQEVILRCVPISNHLYFYWYRQILGQKVEFLVSFYNNEISEKSEIFDDQFSVERPDGSNFTLKIRSTKLEDSAMYFCASSSDLRTAGSYEQYFGPGTRLTVT.

This clonotype was recorded at least ten times. The chain joins TRBV11-2 to TRBJ2-3; TRBD2 is a possible D gene (5 bases). Germline V gene data show CDR1 as SGHAT and CDR2 as FQNNGV. V dropped 2 bases and J dropped 3 bases, with 15 bases sitting between them. The CDR3 is made up of 16 amino acids. The DNA of the CDR3 is TGTGCCAGCAGCTTAAGACTTGGAGGTGGGACAGATACGCAGTATTTT. Amino acid sequence: CASSLRLGGGTDTQYF.

Ten or more counts support this clonotype. The gene calls are TRBV2 and TRBJ1-2, with D uncertain. The CDR3 has 11 residues. The V gene's germline CDR1 is SNHLY and CDR2 FYNNEI. Between the trimmed V and J ends, which lost 2 bases and 7 bases, there was a span of 5 bases. CDR3: CASSEYGGYTF. CDR3 sequence (DNA): TGTGCCAGCAGTGAATATGGTGGCTACACCTTC.